The 18 T cell receptor beta chains reported below all come from one sample, sequenced in a study of shared clonotypes between healthy human individuals. Profiling relied on immunoSEQ multiplex PCR, and the TCRdb table lists in-frame clones only, not all of them. Among about 1,500,000 clones listed, roughly 97% were seen once. The sequenced sample consisted of naive CD4+ T cells sorted from blood. Subset noted: CD45RA+ positively selected. The receptors here all came from a man between 25 and 39 years old in good health.

Here the CDR3 reads CASSPPGRGNGNTIYF. As DNA, the CDR3 is TGTGCCAGCTCACCACCTGGCAGGGGAAATGGAAACACCATATATTTT. The chain couples TRBV18 to TRBJ1-3, with D possibly being TRBD1 (6 bases). This CDR3 comprises 16 residues. Germline CDR1 KGHSH, CDR2 LQKENI. Trimming took 0 bases from V and 3 from J, leaving 12 bases between them.

This chain joins TRBV4-2 and TRBJ2-7; 7 bases align to TRBD2. With V trimmed by 1 base and J by 0 bases, 6 bases remained unmatched. The CDR3 is 16 residues long. Germline CDR1 and CDR2: LGHNA and YNFKEQ. For the CDR3, the DNA is TGTGCCAGCAGCCAAGGGTGGCGGGGGAGCTCCTACGAGCAGTACTTC. Translating gives CASSQGWRGSSYEQYF.

The CDR3 DNA follows: TGTGCCAGCAGCTTAGTAGGGGGGGCTTCTTTCAGCTCAGCCTACGAGCAGTACTTC. Its translation is CASSLVGGASFSSAYEQYF. The J gene is TRBJ2-7, the V gene TRBV11-2, with D tentatively TRBD2 (7 bases). CDR1 SGHAT and CDR2 FQNNGV come from the germline V gene. The CDR3 totals 19 residues. V was shortened by 1 base and J by 2 bases, with 24 bases between the two germline ends.

This chain connects TRBV7-2 to TRBJ1-4; possibly TRBD1 for D (6 bases). The CDR3 is made up of 13 amino acids. The V and J ends lost 3 bases and 10 bases respectively, with 12 bases between them. Germline CDR1 is SGHTA and CDR2 is FQGNSA. The DNA of the CDR3 is TGTGCCAGCAGCTTGACAGGCGTCGGAAAACTGTTTTTT. Protein sequence: CASSLTGVGKLFF.

The rearrangement links TRBV7-6 to TRBJ2-3; D assignment may be TRBD1 or TRBD2 (5 bases each). Germline values: CDR1 SGHVS, CDR2 FNYEAQ. There are 18 residues in the CDR3. V lost 5 bases and J 8 bases, leaving 29 bases between the germline ends. DNA for the CDR3: TGTGCCAGCAGCCTCCTATCCCCACCGGGACCAGCCAGGGTTACGCAGTATTTT. Encoded protein: CASSLLSPPGPARVTQYF. The full variable domain, completed using reference TRBV7-6 and TRBJ2-3, is GAGVSQSPRYKVTKRGQDVALRCDPISGHVSLYWYRQALGQGPEFLTYFNYEAQQDKSGLPNDRFSAERPEGSISTLTIQRTEQRDSAMYRCASSLLSPPGPARVTQYFGPGTRLTVL.

Written as DNA, the CDR3 is TGCGCCAGCAGCTGGACGTATAGGAACACTGAAGCTTTCTTT. Amino acid sequence: CASSWTYRNTEAFF. This rearrangement joins TRBV5-1 to TRBJ1-1; D uncertain. The CDR3 runs to 14 residues. With 3 bases removed from V and 1 base from J, the gap between germline ends came to 10 bases. CDR1 is SGHRS, CDR2 YFSETQ, per germline.

This chain joins TRBV20-1 and TRBJ1-1; no clear D. The CDR3 contains 11 residues. Looked up from germline, CDR1 is DFQATT and CDR2 is SNEGSKA (reference sequence). Trimming pared 6 bases from V and 8 bases from J, leaving 13 bases between. DNA of the CDR3: TGCAGTGCCCATCCCCTCATAGAAGCTTTCTTT. It is translated as CSAHPLIEAFF.

Remarks on this clone: The sample contains more than one DNA sequence encoding this CDR3. The V gene is TRBV30, the J gene TRBJ1-1; D is unresolved. V was clipped by 3 bases and J by 1 base, with 9 bases between them. Germline CDR1 GTSNPN, CDR2 SVGIG (reference sequence). This CDR3 region has 13 residues. CDR3 sequence (DNA): TGTGCCTGGAGCGGATCGGGGAACACTGAAGCTTTCTTT. As protein: CAWSGSGNTEAFF.

The rearrangement joins TRBV29-1 to TRBJ1-5, with unresolved D. Trimming removed 1 base at V and 7 bases at J, with 5 bases between. CDR1 is SQVTM and CDR2 is ANQGSEA in the germline V gene. The CDR3 runs 11 residues. In DNA, the CDR3 is TGCAGCGTTGAAGGCCCCCAGCCCCAGCATTTT. Amino acids: CSVEGPQPQHF. The entire variable domain, with the rest obtained from reference TRBV29-1 and TRBJ1-5, is as follows: SAVISQKPSRDICQRGTSLTIQCQVDSQVTMMFWYRQQPGQSLTLIATANQGSEATYESGFVIDKFPISRPNLTFSTLTVSNMSPEDSSIYLCSVEGPQPQHFGDGTRLSIL.

The V and J genes are TRBV10-1 and TRBJ2-3, with D hard to call. This CDR3 is 17 amino acids long. Trimming cost V 0 bases and J 0 bases, with 13 bases left between them. Germline V gene sequence: CDR1 WNHNN, CDR2 SYGVQD (reference sequence). The CDR3 is CASSESIGPTSTDTQYF. Here the CDR3 DNA reads TGCGCCAGCAGTGAGTCCATAGGGCCTACTAGCACAGATACGCAGTATTTT.

The V call is TRBV18, the J call TRBJ2-3; 7 bases are shared with TRBD2. CDR3 length: 18 amino acids. The germline V gene has CDR1 KGHSH and CDR2 LQKENI. J lost 0 bases, V lost 3 bases, and 12 bases had no gene match. This chain's CDR3 is CASSPFLAVASSTDTQYF. The DNA for the CDR3 is TGTGCCAGCTCACCGTTTCTAGCGGTAGCTTCTAGCACAGATACGCAGTATTTT.

The rearrangement uses TRBV28 and TRBJ2-1; 7 nucleotides align to TRBD2. There are 16 residues in the CDR3. CDR1 is MDHEN and CDR2 is SYDVKM in the germline V gene. J lost 12 bases, V lost 7 bases, and 21 bases had no gene match. CDR3 sequence reads: CASTPPVAGVSRGQFF. CDR3 nucleotide sequence: TGTGCCAGCACTCCACCTGTCGCGGGAGTGTCCCGTGGGCAGTTCTTC.

This chain links TRBV5-1 with TRBJ2-1; D not certain. In germline, CDR1 is SGHRS, CDR2 YFSETQ. CDR3 length equals 16 residues. V was clipped by 3 bases and J by 0 bases, with 13 bases between them. In DNA form, the CDR3 reads TGCGCCAGCAGCTCCGATGGTTTAAGCTCCTACAATGAGCAGTTCTTC. Its translation is CASSSDGLSSYNEQFF. The full variable domain, in which reference TRBV5-1 and TRBJ2-1 provide the parts outside the CDR3, is KAGVTQTPRYLIKTRGQQVTLSCSPISGHRSVSWYQQTPGQGLQFLFEYFSETQRNKGNFPGRFSGRQFSNSRSEMNVSTLELGDSALYLCASSSDGLSSYNEQFFGPGTRLTVL.

This clone was seen only once. This rearrangement joins TRBV30 to TRBJ2-7; TRBD1 aligns across 9 bases. This CDR3 is built from 15 residues. Germline CDR1 and CDR2: GTSNPN and SVGIG (reference sequence). J was trimmed by 5 bases and V by 1 base; bases with no gene match: 9. CDR3 amino acids: CAWSAYRGLRNEQYF. The CDR3 DNA is TGTGCCTGGAGTGCGTACAGGGGGCTGAGGAACGAGCAGTACTTC.

The J gene is TRBJ2-2, the V gene TRBV15, with D tentatively TRBD1 or TRBD2 (6 bases each). V dropped 0 bases and J dropped 1 base, with 12 bases sitting between them. In germline, CDR1 is LNHNV, CDR2 YYDKDF (reference sequence). The CDR3 runs to 17 residues. The CDR3 loop reads CATSRDPGAVNTGELFF. In DNA, the CDR3 is TGTGCCACCAGCAGAGATCCGGGGGCCGTGAACACCGGGGAGCTGTTTTTT.

In regard to this clone: The junction and the germline gene differ at one end; a read error may be behind it. The V call is TRBV9, the J call TRBJ2-7, with 8 bases identical to TRBD2. Germline CDR1 and CDR2: SGDLS and YYNGEE. The CDR3 contains 15 residues. In nucleotides, the CDR3 is TGTGCCAGCAGCGTAGAGGGACTAGGCTCCCACGAGCAGTACTTC. Its protein product is CASSVEGLGSHEQYF.

This clone was observed a single time. The J gene is TRBJ2-2, the V gene TRBV4-1; 10 bases are a match to TRBD2. Germline V gene sequence: CDR1 MGHRA, CDR2 YSYEKL. The CDR3 is 18 residues long. Trimming removed 1 base from V and 5 bases from J; junction bases left unmatched: 10. The CDR3 nucleotides are TGCGCCAGCAGCCAAGGGCTAGCGGGAGCGGTGGGGACCGGGGAGCTGTTTTTT. This gives the protein CASSQGLAGAVGTGELFF.

The rearrangement uses TRBV2 and TRBJ2-6; no clear D. CDR3 size: 14 residues. The germline V gene encodes CDR1 SNHLY and CDR2 FYNNEI. The ends were cut back, 8 bases at V and 0 bases at J, with 8 bases in the middle. This CDR3 reads CASHFNSGANVLTF. CDR3 nucleotides: TGTGCCAGCCACTTCAACTCTGGGGCCAACGTCCTGACTTTC.